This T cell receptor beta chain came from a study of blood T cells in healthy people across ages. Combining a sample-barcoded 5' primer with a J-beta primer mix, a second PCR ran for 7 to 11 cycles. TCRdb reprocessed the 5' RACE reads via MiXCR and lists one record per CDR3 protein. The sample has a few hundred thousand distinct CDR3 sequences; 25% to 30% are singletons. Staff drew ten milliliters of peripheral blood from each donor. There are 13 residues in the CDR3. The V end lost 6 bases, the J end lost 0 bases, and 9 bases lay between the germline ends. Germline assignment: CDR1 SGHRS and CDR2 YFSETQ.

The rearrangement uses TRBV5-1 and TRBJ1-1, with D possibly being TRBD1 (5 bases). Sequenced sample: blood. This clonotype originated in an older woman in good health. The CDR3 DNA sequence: TGCGCCAGCATGAGGGGAATGAACACTGAAGCTTTCTTT. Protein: CASMRGMNTEAFF.